The 26 T cell receptor beta chains given below trace back to one sample, sequenced in a study of blood T cells in healthy people across ages. With a J-beta primer mix and a sample-barcoded 5' primer, a second PCR ran 7 to 11 cycles. One entry per CDR3 protein, called by TCRdb with MiXCR from the 5' RACE reads. Of approximately 850,000 distinct CDR3 sequences listed, around 45% were seen once; the top ten hold about 19%. Specimen: blood. The receptors come from a man between 60 and 75 years old in good health.

In this sample, this clonotype turned up a few times. The chain links TRBV7-9 to TRBJ1-6; unclear D gene. V was trimmed by 8 bases and J by 9 bases, leaving 11 bases between them. This CDR3 is built from 12 residues. Germline V lookup: CDR1 SEHNR, CDR2 FQNEAQ (reference sequence). The DNA of the CDR3 is TGTGCCAGCGGAATAGGGAGTTCACCCCTCCACTTT. Residues: CASGIGSSPLHF.

A word on this clonotype: At one end the junction does not follow the germline gene, possibly because of a read error. This rearrangement joins TRBV20-1 to TRBJ2-7; D may match TRBD1 or TRBD2 (5 bases each). From germline, CDR1 is DFQATT and CDR2 SNEGSKA (reference sequence). The CDR3 has 14 amino acids. The CDR3 spells CSARTGTVTYERYF. The CDR3 DNA reads as TGCAGTGCCAGAACCGGGACGGTGACCTACGAGCGGTACTTC.

This clonotype was counted only a few times. This sequence joins TRBV7-2 and TRBJ2-5; 9 nucleotides align to TRBD2. The DNA end is more similar to TRBJ2-7, so the J call may be wrong. The germline gives CDR1 SGHTA, CDR2 FQGNSA. The CDR3 totals 14 residues. The CDR3 loop is CASSLQRGEVEQYF. CDR3 nucleotides: TGTGCCAGCAGCCTCCAGCGGGGGGAAGTCGAGCAGTACTTC.

Remarks on this clonotype: A far larger clone is one base from this, pointing to a likely read error. The CDR3 nucleotides read TGCGCCAGCAGCCAAGGGACGGGAAACTGTGGCTACACCTTC. It codes for CASSQGTGNCGYTF. This sequence joins TRBV4-1 and TRBJ1-2; no firm D call. The germline gives CDR1 MGHRA, CDR2 YSYEKL. The CDR3 has 14 residues.

The V and J genes are TRBV9 and TRBJ2-7, with D uncertain. The germline V and J ends were trimmed by 4 bases and 0 bases, with 17 bases remaining between them. CDR3 size: 16 residues. CDR1 SGDLS and CDR2 YYNGEE come from the germline V gene. CDR3 loop: CASSPGRGMSSYEQYF. As DNA, the CDR3 is TGTGCCAGCAGCCCCGGTCGTGGCATGAGCTCCTACGAGCAGTACTTC.

The chain recombines TRBV4-3 with TRBJ2-7; D gene unclear. CDR3 size: 15 residues. CDR1 and CDR2 (germline): LGHNA, YSLEER. The V gene lost 0 bases and the J gene lost 6 bases, with 15 bases spanning the gap. The CDR3 DNA is TGCGCCAGCAGCCAAGATGGGGATCCGAAGGGCGAGCAGTACTTC. This translates into CASSQDGDPKGEQYF.

V is TRBV6-5 and J is TRBJ1-2, with 9 bases aligning to TRBD1. V lost 6 bases to trimming and J lost 8 bases; unmatched junction nucleotides: 7. Germline V CDR1 and CDR2: MNHEY, SVGAGI. CDR3 length: 13 amino acids. The CDR3 loop reads CASRTQGAKGYTF. CDR3 DNA sequence: TGTGCCAGCAGGACACAGGGGGCGAAGGGCTACACCTTC.

This clonotype was counted at least ten times. The chain carries TRBV4-3 and TRBJ1-2; no clear D. V lost 0 bases and J 2 bases, leaving 10 bases between the germline ends. CDR1 is LGHNA, CDR2 YSLEER, per germline. CDR3 length: 15 amino acids. The CDR3 DNA follows: TGCGCCAGCAGCCAAGATCGACGGCAGAACTATGGCTACACCTTC. Translation gives CASSQDRRQNYGYTF.

This clonotype has more than one count but fewer than ten. The rearrangement uses TRBV4-3 and TRBJ2-5, with 7 bases aligning to TRBD1. Germline lookup yields CDR1 LGHNA and CDR2 YSLEER. V dropped 0 bases and J dropped 7; count of bases not matched to a gene: 8. CDR3 length: 15 amino acids. CDR3 sequence: CASSQDHREGATQYF. The CDR3, as DNA: TGCGCCAGCAGCCAAGATCACAGAGAGGGGGCGACCCAGTACTTC.

This chain links TRBV6-6 with TRBJ1-1; no clear D gene. With 2 bases removed from V and 0 bases from J, the gap between germline ends came to 7 bases. CDR3 size: 14 residues. CDR1 and CDR2 from the germline V gene are MNHNY and SVGAGI (reference sequence). The CDR3 nucleotides are TGTGCCAGCAGTTACGGGCGGATGAACACTGAAGCTTTCTTT. Protein: CASSYGRMNTEAFF.

J is TRBJ2-6 and V is TRBV24-1; either TRBD1 or TRBD2 may fit D (5 bases each). V was trimmed by 3 bases and J by 0 bases, leaving 8 bases between them. Germline CDR1 reads KGHDR; CDR2 reads SFDVKD. The CDR3 loop spans 16 amino acids. The CDR3: CATSDAGSSGANVLTF. Here the CDR3 DNA reads TGTGCCACCAGTGATGCAGGGAGCTCTGGGGCCAACGTCCTGACTTTC.

CDR3 coding DNA: TGTGCCAGCATCCCCAGAGGCGGCCTCCCTGAAGCTTTCTTT. Translating it yields CASIPRGGLPEAFF. The chain links TRBV28 to TRBJ1-1; D uncertain. CDR1 and CDR2 (germline): MDHEN, SYDVKM. The V gene lost 7 bases and the J gene lost 6 bases, with 18 bases spanning the gap. The CDR3 runs to 14 residues.

In DNA form, the CDR3 reads TGTGCCAGCAGCTCAAACGGGAACTATGGCTACACCTTC. Its protein product is CASSSNGNYGYTF. V gene TRBV9 combines with J gene TRBJ1-2; D ambiguous. V was shortened by 4 bases and J by 2 bases, with 9 bases between the two germline ends. This CDR3 has 13 amino acids. Germline loops: CDR1 SGDLS, CDR2 YYNGEE.

This clonotype was seen a few times. The chain recombines TRBV29-1 with TRBJ2-3; D is perhaps TRBD2 (6 bases). Trimming pared 0 bases from V and 6 bases from J, leaving 13 bases between. The CDR3 spans 14 residues. The germline CDR1 and CDR2 sequences are SQVTM and ANQGSEA. In nucleotides, the CDR3 is TGCAGCGTTGAAGATAGGGAGGTCCGGGATACGCAGTATTTT. Amino acids: CSVEDREVRDTQYF.

The chain couples TRBV30 to TRBJ2-2; 10 positions agree with TRBD2. Unmatched junction bases numbered 4, after V lost 3 bases and J lost 6 bases. The CDR3 spans 14 residues. Germline CDR1 reads GTSNPN; CDR2 reads SVGIG (reference sequence). This CDR3 is CAWSPSGGAGELFF. CDR3 nucleotide sequence: TGTGCCTGGAGCCCCAGCGGGGGGGCCGGGGAGCTGTTTTTT.

The genes are TRBV6-5 and TRBJ1-6; TRBD1 matches 9 bases. Germline V gives CDR1 MNHEY, CDR2 SVGAGI. V was pared by 0 bases and J by 9 bases, with 6 bases of the junction left unmatched. This CDR3 has 16 residues. This CDR3 reads CASSYSMTGGGSPLHF. CDR3 in DNA: TGTGCCAGCAGTTACTCGATGACAGGGGGAGGTTCACCCCTCCACTTT.

CDR3 residues: CASSYRDSSYEQYF. CDR3 in DNA: TGTGCCAGCAGTTACAGGGACAGCTCCTACGAGCAGTACTTC. The chain joins TRBV6-5 to TRBJ2-7; TRBD1 agrees at 7 bases. The CDR3 is 14 amino acids. CDR1 is MNHEY and CDR2 is SVGAGI in the germline V gene. With V trimmed by 2 bases and J by 0 bases, 1 base remained unmatched.

V gene TRBV9 combines with J gene TRBJ2-3; 7 positions match TRBD2. V dropped 4 bases and J dropped 4; count of bases not matched to a gene: 9. Germline-derived CDR1 and CDR2 are SGDLS and YYNGEE. The CDR3 is 15 amino acids. CDR3 sequence reads: CASSLGGVWADTQYF. CDR3 in DNA: TGTGCCAGCAGCCTTGGGGGGGTTTGGGCAGATACGCAGTATTTT. Combining the CDR3 with reference TRBV9 and TRBJ2-3 gives the whole variable domain DSGVTQTPKHLITATGQRVTLRCSPRSGDLSVYWYQQSLDQGLQFLIQYYNGEERAKGNILERFSAQQFPDLHSELNLSSLELGDSALYFCASSLGGVWADTQYFGPGTRLTVL.

The chain combines TRBV28 with TRBJ1-2; D is perhaps TRBD1 (6 bases). The germline gives CDR1 MDHEN, CDR2 SYDVKM. Trimming stripped 7 bases from V and 2 bases from J, with 8 bases between. This CDR3 has 12 amino acids. The CDR3 bases are TGTGCCAGCAACAGGGTGAACTATGGCTACACCTTC. Amino acid sequence: CASNRVNYGYTF.

This rearrangement joins TRBV4-1 to TRBJ1-1; D gene uncertain. The CDR3 runs to 15 residues. The germline V gene encodes CDR1 MGHRA and CDR2 YSYEKL. The germline V and J ends were trimmed by 4 bases and 2 bases, with 14 bases remaining between them. CDR3 in DNA: TGCGCCAGCAGCCTCCTAGGATCGGGAAACACTGAAGCTTTCTTT. Its protein is CASSLLGSGNTEAFF.

V is TRBV7-9 and J is TRBJ1-2, with TRBD1 matching 7 bases. The V and J ends lost 7 bases and 5 bases, in that order; junction bases with no gene match: 4. Germline CDR1 is SEHNR and CDR2 is FQNEAQ (reference sequence). The CDR3 loop spans 12 amino acids. The DNA of the CDR3 is TGTGCCAGCAAACGACAGGGTTATGGCTACACCTTC. It encodes CASKRQGYGYTF.

This chain links TRBV6-5 with TRBJ1-2; D is uncertain. Germline V gives CDR1 MNHEY, CDR2 SVGAGI. This CDR3 is 15 amino acids long. The germline V and J ends were trimmed by 2 bases and 5 bases, with 15 bases remaining between them. CDR3 DNA sequence: TGTGCCAGCAGTTACCGGTGGGGAATCGGTTATGGCTACACCTTC. As protein: CASSYRWGIGYGYTF.

This rearrangement joins TRBV7-9 to TRBJ2-4; 9 positions match TRBD2. The J call may not be correct, given that the DNA end is closer to TRBJ2-5. The V gene's germline CDR1 is SEHNR and CDR2 FQNEAQ (reference sequence). The CDR3 contains 16 residues. The CDR3 is CASSLLGSGGQETQYF. The CDR3 nucleotides read TGTGCCAGCAGCCTCCTCGGTAGCGGGGGACAAGAGACCCAGTACTTC.

This clonotype was seen a few times. V usage is TRBV3-1 and J usage is TRBJ2-5; 13 nucleotides agree with TRBD2. This CDR3 has 16 amino acids. V shed 2 bases, J shed 6 bases, and the junction held 6 bases outside the gene matches. Germline assignment: CDR1 LGHDT and CDR2 YNNKEL (reference sequence). The CDR3 DNA reads TGTGCCAGCAGCCAACCGGGACTAGCGGGGCGGAAGACCCAGTACTTC. Amino acids: CASSQPGLAGRKTQYF.

The chain joins TRBV20-1 to TRBJ2-5; 11 nucleotides agree with TRBD2. Per germline, CDR1 DFQATT and CDR2 SNEGSKA (reference sequence). V gave up 3 bases and J gave up 3 bases; unmatched junction bases: 9. The CDR3 is 16 amino acids. The CDR3 DNA sequence: TGCAGTGCTAGTGATCCGACTAGCGGGGATAAAGAGACCCAGTACTTC. It translates to CSASDPTSGDKETQYF.

In the case of this clonotype: A much larger clone lies one base from this, so it may be a read error. The chain is built from TRBV5-1 and TRBJ2-7, with 7 bases that match TRBD1. CDR1 SGHRS and CDR2 YFSETQ come from the germline V gene. CDR3 size: 14 residues. The CDR3 protein is CAGSLPGTANEQYF. CDR3 DNA: TGCGCCGGCAGCTTGCCGGGGACAGCCAACGAGCAGTACTTC.